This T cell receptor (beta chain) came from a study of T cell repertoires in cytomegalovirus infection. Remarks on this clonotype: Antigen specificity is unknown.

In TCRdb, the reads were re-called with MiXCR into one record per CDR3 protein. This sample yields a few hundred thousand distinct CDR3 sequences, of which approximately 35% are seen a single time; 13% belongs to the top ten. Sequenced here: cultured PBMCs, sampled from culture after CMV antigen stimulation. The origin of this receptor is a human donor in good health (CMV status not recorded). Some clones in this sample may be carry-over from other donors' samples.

The CDR3 sequence is CASKAGSSYEQYF. DNA for the CDR3: TGTGCCAGCAAGGCGGGATCTTCCTACGAGCAGTACTTC. The genes are TRBV28 and TRBJ2-7; D is possibly TRBD2 (6 bases). This CDR3 region has 13 residues. Trimming shortened V by 7 bases and J by 1 base, and 11 bases separated the two germline ends. The germline V gene has CDR1 MDHEN and CDR2 SYDVKM.